This T cell receptor beta chain was identified in a study of shared clonotypes between healthy human individuals. There are a few counts of this clone. Data came from immunoSEQ multiplex PCR; TCRdb stores just in-frame clones and leaves some out. This table has hundreds of thousands of clones, around 96% appearing once. The germline CDR1 and CDR2 sequences are GTSNPN and SVGIG (reference sequence). The CDR3 has 13 residues. V lost 4 bases to trimming and J lost 1 base; unmatched junction nucleotides: 0. Sequenced sample: memory CD8+ T cells sorted from blood. Subset indicated: CD45RO+ cells pooled with CCR7-negative TemRA cells. The TCR was taken from a man younger than 40 in good health. The rearrangement uses TRBV30 and TRBJ2-2; 7 bases line up with TRBD2. CDR3 sequence (DNA): TGTGCCTGGACTAGCGGGAACACCGGGGAGCTGTTTTTT. As protein: CAWTSGNTGELFF.